The text below deals with one TCR beta chain. Its recognized antigen is unknown. It has no much larger one-base neighbor in the sample; base qualities were not kept. The High Capacity cDNA Reverse Transcription Kit was used to reverse transcribe all of the isolated RNA, meaning that expressed TCRB transcripts were what got sequenced. Deep immunoSEQ sequencing was applied to naive, central memory and regulatory T cell samples, giving an average of around 3.8 million total reads per sample. Sorted cells were lysed in RLT buffer, and RNA was extracted using DNase-treated RNeasy Micro or Mini kits according to cell number. Each cell subset was processed on its own to prevent cross-contamination, while patient and healthy donor samples were processed together. Using the immunoSEQ multiplex PCR, TCRB sequences were amplified from cDNA into 87-bp fragments spanning the CDR3 region. The amplicons were sequenced using the Illumina HiSeq platform. Per the source publication's procedure: Synthetic template baselines were used to correct PCR bias computationally, reads within Hamming distance 2 were collapsed together, and singletons that could not be merged were discarded. Reads were aligned against IMGT to assign V, D and J genes, CDR3 length and insertions or deletions at six rearrangement sites. Within each subset, clonotype counts were normalized to sorted cell number, after which true diversity and Gini coefficients were computed with the tcR R package. The overlap coefficient, calculated on TCRB nucleotide sequences, was used to measure repertoire sharing. Here the immuneACCESS table is served through TCRdb, limited to in-frame sequences with V and J called. Missing clones are a known gap in these copies; in checked studies unresolved V genes cover under half, and the rest lacks a known reason. V and J calls and clone size come straight from that table; D and trimming were deduced from the DNA. The sample table shows over 100,000 clones, and about 15% are seen once. Under 2.5% of the sample lies in the top ten.

The record originates from a study of beta chain features in type 1 diabetes (dated by TCRdb to about 2018). Broadly, across the study: No differences in mean age, gender distribution, total cell number or subset yield were found between patients and healthy donors. In the study, recently diagnosed type 1 diabetes patients and matched healthy donors were compared on the TCRB repertoires of their sorted circulating CD4+ T cell subsets. Whereas all 30 or so donors provided naive and central memory subsets, regulatory and stem cell-like memory subsets were isolated from just 8 patients and about 8 healthy donors. A total of 90 million to 140 million sorted cells were examined across all samples, and RNA yield correlated strongly with the number of cells per subset. Overall results and qualifications from the work: Only small numbers of individuals were included in the HLA sub-analyses, which left unresolved whether HLA type had any influence on TCRB rearrangement. In all four CD4+ subsets, TCRB CDR3 length was moderately but significantly shorter in type 1 diabetes patients. Naive, central memory and regulatory TCRB repertoires appeared to be more alike among patients than among healthy donors. Because cDNA was sequenced instead of genomic DNA, activated cells with high expression could be over-represented, although the groups did not differ in activation or CD3 levels. Shorter templates might have been favored by PCR, but patient and control samples were amplified and corrected together, so both groups would have been affected equally by any skew. At VDJ recombination sites, type 1 diabetes patients had fewer insertions and more deleted nucleotides, which implies abnormalities in thymic rearrangement.

Each donor gave one peripheral blood draw, averaging about 100 mL, which was collected into heparinised tubes. Using a panel that included CD45RO, CCR7, CD25, CD127, CD95 and CD27, naive, central memory, regulatory and stem cell-like memory CD4+ T cells were sorted on a BD FACSAria II. Every sorted population had a purity above 95%. PBMCs were separated immediately by Lymphoprep density gradient centrifugation and were stained directly, without being cultured. To minimize batch effects, samples were stained and sorted in pairs, one healthy donor with one patient per experiment. From the germline V gene, CDR1 is SQVTM and CDR2 is ANQGSEA. V sheds 7 bases and J sheds 1 base, leaving 16 bases between their ends. CDR3 length: 14 amino acids, cysteine to phenylalanine. Just the 42-base CDR3 DNA is kept, in frame starting at base 1.

The V and J segments used are TRBV29-1 and TRBJ2-5; the D gene remains uncertain. This clonotype originated in a man aged 25-45 years with type 1 diabetes. Sequenced input: central memory CD4+ T cells from blood. At the DNA level, the sequence is TGCAGCGCTATATCCCCAGTGACCCAAGAGACCCAGTACTTC. It encodes CSAISPVTQETQYF. The CDR3 plus the reference TRBV29-1 and TRBJ2-5 genes for the other parts give the full variable domain: SAVISQKPSRDICQRGTSLTIQCQVDSQVTMMFWYRQQPGQSLTLIATANQGSEATYESGFVIDKFPISRPNLTFSTLTVSNMSPEDSSIYLCSAISPVTQETQYFGPGTRLLVL.